This TCR beta chain is from a study of blood T cell repertoires in COVID-19. Study as a whole: Sites in the United States, Italy and Spain provided acute and convalescent COVID-19 samples. Sources were T cells, B-cell-depleted T cells, or PBMCs; the material itself was cDNA or gDNA.

The data were produced by immunoSEQ multiplex PCR, yet TCRdb's version contains in-frame clones alone and is incomplete. The repertoire holds some 350,000 clones, with 75% to 90% as singletons. This study enrolled people aged about 18 to 100 from approximately 24 US geographic areas. Participant-given clinical history determined each cohort assignment. Sequences were obtained from PBMCs or T cells enriched from blood (not recorded which). The receptor was isolated from a man between 18 and 35 years old who had recovered from COVID-19.

This CDR3 reads CASMGAAVGEKLFF. CDR3 sequence (DNA): TGTGCCAGTATGGGGGCGGCGGTTGGAGAAAAACTGTTTTTT. The chain couples TRBV19 to TRBJ1-4, with D possibly being TRBD1 (6 bases). The CDR3 length is 14 residues. Deletions cut 7 bases from V and 8 bases from J, with 17 bases between. The V gene's germline CDR1 is LNHDA and CDR2 SQIVND (reference sequence). The whole variable domain, remainder taken from reference TRBV19 and TRBJ1-4, is DGGITQSPKYLFRKEGQNVTLSCEQNLNHDAMYWYRQDPGQGLRLIYYSQIVNDFQKGDIAEGYSVSREKKESFPLTVTSAQKNPTAFYLCASMGAAVGEKLFFGSGTQLSVL.